This T cell receptor (beta chain) was profiled in a study of blood T cell repertoires in COVID-19. The wider study: Samples representing acute and convalescent COVID-19 were sourced from the United States, Italy and Spain. T cells, B-cell-depleted T cells, or PBMCs provided the cDNA or gDNA that served as material.

The authors' processing: Estimates of nucleated cell counts were drawn from the amplification of reference gene primers. Some clones are missing from TCRdb's copy, which holds only in-frame ones; the method was immunoSEQ multiplex PCR. That table gives V, J and clone size, and the DNA gave D and trimming. The sample lists 97,000 or so clones, around 80% occurring once. The TCR originated in an elderly man with acute or convalescent COVID-19. Sample: peripheral blood.

DNA of the CDR3: TGTGCCAGCAGCCTCGCCTTTGCCAGAGAGACCCAGTACTTC. It codes for CASSLAFARETQYF. The V gene is TRBV7-2, the J gene TRBJ2-5; D is unresolved. The CDR3 sequence is 14 residues long. From germline, CDR1 is SGHTA and CDR2 FQGNSA. With 5 bases removed from V and 4 bases from J, the gap between germline ends came to 14 bases. Variable domain in full (rest from reference TRBV7-2 and TRBJ2-5): GAGVSQSPSNKVTEKGKDVELRCDPISGHTALYWYRQSLGQGLEFLIYFQGNSAPDKSGLPSDRFSAERTGGSVSTLTIQRTQQEDSAVYLCASSLAFARETQYFGPGTRLLVL.